These T cell receptor beta chains were read from a single sample in a study of OX40 agonist ivuxolimab in advanced cancers. Produced via immunoSEQ multiplex PCR; TCRdb's table is partial and in-frame only. The table has 70,000 to 80,000 clones, over 85% seen once. The source was CD4+ or CD8+ T cells sorted from blood, collected in a trial of the OX40 agonist ivuxolimab. All receptors come from an adult with an advanced solid tumor such as melanoma, head and neck, liver or kidney cancer. Each CDR3 is given with its conserved first and last residue. D genes are given only for firm matches. Clone size appears in some rows only: once, few, many, or a class for an expanded clone.

v_call	clone_size	j_call	d_call	cdr3_aa	cdr3_nt
TRBV9	.	TRBJ2-3	TRBD2	CASRGLAGGRGTDTQYF	TGTGCCAGCCGCGGACTAGCGGGGGGGCGGGGCACAGATACGCAGTATTTT
TRBV9	.	TRBJ2-2	.	CASSLTPGLNTGELFF	TGTGCCAGCAGCCTCACTCCGGGGCTGAACACCGGGGAGCTGTTTTTT
TRBV9	.	TRBJ1-1	.	CASSPPREATEAFF	TGTGCCAGCAGCCCCCCCAGGGAGGCCACTGAAGCTTTCTTT
TRBV10-2	.	TRBJ1-3	.	CASMGIGPSGNTIYF	TGCGCCAGCATGGGGATTGGCCCCTCTGGAAACACCATATATTTT
TRBV29-1	.	TRBJ1-1	.	CSGAGGLTTEAFF	TGCAGCGGAGCGGGGGGCTTGACCACTGAAGCTTTCTTT
TRBV5-3	.	TRBJ2-7	.	CARSAFTGTISYEQYF	TGTGCCAGAAGCGCATTCACCGGGACGATTTCCTACGAGCAGTACTTC
TRBV4-1	.	TRBJ2-4	TRBD2	CASSYQGLAGAQDIQYF	TGCGCCAGCAGCTATCAGGGACTAGCGGGGGCCCAAGACATTCAGTACTTC
TRBV7-8	.	TRBJ2-7	.	CASSLSGAYYEQYF	TGTGCCAGCAGCTTAAGTGGAGCCTACTACGAGCAGTACTTC
TRBV5-5	.	TRBJ1-1	.	CASSYFTAEAFF	TGTGCCAGCAGCTATTTTACAGCCGAAGCTTTCTTT
TRBV7-2	.	TRBJ2-3	TRBD2	CASSSFPSSGRAYTDTQYF	TGTGCCAGCAGCTCCTTTCCTTCTAGCGGGAGGGCCTACACAGATACGCAGTATTTT
TRBV13	once	TRBJ2-5	.	CASGGRGDDQETQYF	TGTGCCAGCGGGGGAAGGGGAGACGACCAAGAGACCCAGTACTTC
TRBV7-9	.	TRBJ2-1	.	CASSLVLEYEQFF	TGTGCCAGCAGCTTAGTCCTCGAATATGAGCAGTTCTTC
TRBV4-1	.	TRBJ2-5	TRBD2	CASSHLRGGTQETQYF	TGCGCCAGCAGCCACCTCCGCGGGGGAACGCAAGAGACCCAGTACTTC
TRBV27	few	TRBJ2-2	.	CASSLGGTGELFF	TGTGCCAGCAGTTTAGGGGGTACCGGGGAGCTGTTTTTT
TRBV7-9	.	TRBJ2-2	TRBD2	CASSSEGGLANTGELFF	TGTGCCAGCAGCTCCGAGGGGGGACTAGCGAACACCGGGGAGCTGTTTTTT
TRBV27	.	TRBJ2-7	TRBD2	CASSLKGLAGTPYEQYF	TGTGCCAGCAGTTTAAAGGGACTAGCGGGCACCCCCTACGAGCAGTACTTC
TRBV6-5	few	TRBJ1-2	TRBD1	CASSYIQGDYGYTF	TGTGCCAGCAGTTACATTCAGGGGGACTATGGCTACACCTTC
TRBV5-8	.	TRBJ1-5	.	CASSLVQGQPQHF	TGTGCCAGCAGCTTGGTCCAGGGGCAGCCCCAGCATTTT
TRBV9	.	TRBJ1-3	.	CASSVAHSGNTIYF	TGTGCCAGCAGCGTAGCCCACTCTGGAAACACCATATATTTT
TRBV5-1	.	TRBJ2-7	TRBD2	CASSLPQAGDPYEQYF	TGCGCCAGCAGCTTGCCCCAAGCGGGGGATCCCTACGAGCAGTACTTC
TRBV5-4	once	TRBJ1-5	TRBD1	CASSLDRGLGQPQHF	TGTGCCAGCAGCTTGGACAGGGGGCTAGGACAGCCCCAGCATTTT
TRBV5-1	.	TRBJ2-5	.	CASSLGGSQETQYF	TGCGCCAGCAGCTTGGGGGGGAGCCAAGAGACCCAGTACTTC
TRBV28	.	TRBJ1-5	TRBD1	CATINRQGAFSNQPQHF	TGTGCCACCATTAACCGACAGGGGGCTTTTAGCAATCAGCCCCAGCATTTT
TRBV13	.	TRBJ2-3	.	CASSLSDTDTQYF	TGTGCCAGCAGCTTGTCCGACACAGATACGCAGTATTTT
TRBV5-6	.	TRBJ2-7	TRBD2	CASTGTSGKSSFYEQYF	TGTGCCAGCACCGGGACTAGCGGGAAGTCATCATTCTACGAGCAGTACTTC
TRBV4-1	.	TRBJ2-5	.	CASSQGLQETQYF	TGCGCCAGCAGCCAAGGTCTGCAAGAGACCCAGTACTTC